These 3 T cell receptor beta chains share one sample of origin, sequenced in a study of STAT5B mutations in CD4+ large granular lymphocyte leukemia. Assay: immunoSEQ multiplex PCR; the TCRdb copy retains only in-frame clones and omits some. The sample consists of over 20,000 clones, under 90% of them appearing once. What was sequenced was CD4+ T cells from blood buffy coats. These receptors all come from a human donor in good health.

V and J are TRBV5-1 and TRBJ2-4; no firm D call. The germline CDR1 and CDR2 sequences are SGHRS and YFSETQ. The CDR3 consists of 13 residues. V lost 0 bases and J 8 bases, leaving 9 bases between the germline ends. CDR3 sequence: CASSLAREDIQYF. CDR3 nucleotides: TGCGCCAGCAGCTTGGCGAGAGAGGACATTCAGTACTTC.

This rearrangement joins TRBV5-4 to TRBJ2-1; 9 bases align to TRBD2. V lost 4 bases to trimming and J lost 7 bases; unmatched junction nucleotides: 15. This CDR3 has 17 residues. Germline V gene lookup returns CDR1 SGHNT and CDR2 YYREEE (reference sequence). The CDR3 loop reads CASSAAGGRGGVNEQFF. In DNA, the CDR3 is TGTGCCAGCAGCGCGGCCGGGGGGCGCGGGGGGGTGAATGAGCAGTTCTTC.

The genes are TRBV6-1 and TRBJ1-2; D is perhaps TRBD1 (6 bases). Per germline, CDR1 MNHNS and CDR2 SASEGT. With 2 bases removed from V and 7 bases from J, the gap between germline ends came to 14 bases. The CDR3 contains 14 residues. In nucleotides, the CDR3 is TGTGCCAGCAGTGAATCCTCAGGGGTACTTGGCTACACCTTC. Translated, it gives CASSESSGVLGYTF.